This TCR beta chain was found in a study of graft-versus-host responses after intestinal transplantation. V was shortened by 1 base and J by 4 bases, with 14 bases between the two germline ends. The CDR3 is 16 residues long. Germline V gene data show CDR1 as SGHTS and CDR2 as YDEGEE. This clone is deemed medium-sized. Generated by immunoSEQ multiplex PCR, the TCRdb table keeps only in-frame clones and is missing some. The sample lists roughly 10,000 clones; approximately 31% were seen once. The sample here was alloreactive CD4+ T cells from a mixed lymphocyte reaction culture, taken before transplantation. The sample's subset: CFSE-low proliferating T cells sorted from roughly 6-day pre-transplant mixed lymphocyte reaction (GvH or HvG direction). The clonotype originates from a human patient who was an organ donor for intestinal transplantation. The chain carries TRBV5-8 and TRBJ1-4; D unresolved. CDR3 region: CASSLFRGEGNEKLFF. The CDR3 DNA follows: TGTGCCAGCAGCTTGTTTCGGGGTGAGGGTAATGAAAAACTGTTTTTT.